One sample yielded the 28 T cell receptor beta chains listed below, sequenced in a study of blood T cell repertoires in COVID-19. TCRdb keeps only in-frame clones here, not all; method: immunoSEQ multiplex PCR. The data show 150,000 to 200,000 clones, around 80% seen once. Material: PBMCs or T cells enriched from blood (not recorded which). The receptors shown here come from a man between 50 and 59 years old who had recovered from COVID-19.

The CDR3 DNA reads as TGTGCCAGCAGTCCAAGTGGGCCCAGGGCTGAAGCTTTCTTT. It codes for CASSPSGPRAEAFF. The rearrangement uses TRBV27 and TRBJ1-1, with a tentative D call TRBD1 (5 bases). CDR3 length: 14 amino acids. Germline V lookup: CDR1 MNHEY, CDR2 SMNVEV (reference sequence). V was clipped by 5 bases and J by 6 bases, with 16 bases between them.

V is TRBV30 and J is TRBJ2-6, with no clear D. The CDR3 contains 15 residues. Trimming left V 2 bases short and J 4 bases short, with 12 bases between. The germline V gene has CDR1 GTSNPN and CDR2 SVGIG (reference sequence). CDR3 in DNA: TGTGCCTGGAGTCCCCTGGCATCCGGGGCCAACGTCCTGACTTTC. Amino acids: CAWSPLASGANVLTF.

The CDR3 spells CASSERDTEAFF. The DNA for the CDR3 is TGTGCCAGCAGTGAGCGGGACACTGAAGCTTTCTTT. The genes are TRBV6-1 and TRBJ1-1; D gene unclear. The CDR3 is 12 residues long. In germline, CDR1 is MNHNS, CDR2 SASEGT. V was clipped by 3 bases and J by 3 bases, with 5 bases between them.

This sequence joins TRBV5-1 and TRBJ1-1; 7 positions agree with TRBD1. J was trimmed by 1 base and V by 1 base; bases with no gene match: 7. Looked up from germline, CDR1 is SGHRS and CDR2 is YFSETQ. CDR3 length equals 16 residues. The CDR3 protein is CASSLTLQGGNTEAFF. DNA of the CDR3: TGCGCCAGCAGCTTGACGTTGCAGGGGGGGAACACTGAAGCTTTCTTT. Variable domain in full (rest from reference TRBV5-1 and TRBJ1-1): KAGVTQTPRYLIKTRGQQVTLSCSPISGHRSVSWYQQTPGQGLQFLFEYFSETQRNKGNFPGRFSGRQFSNSRSEMNVSTLELGDSALYLCASSLTLQGGNTEAFFGQGTRLTVV.

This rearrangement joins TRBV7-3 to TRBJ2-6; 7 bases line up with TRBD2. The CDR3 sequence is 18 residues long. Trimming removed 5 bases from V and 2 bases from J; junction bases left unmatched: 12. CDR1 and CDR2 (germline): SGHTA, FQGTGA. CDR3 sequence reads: CASSKTLRAGAGANVLTF. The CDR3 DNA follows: TGTGCCAGCAGCAAAACCTTGCGGGCGGGAGCTGGGGCCAACGTCCTGACTTTC.

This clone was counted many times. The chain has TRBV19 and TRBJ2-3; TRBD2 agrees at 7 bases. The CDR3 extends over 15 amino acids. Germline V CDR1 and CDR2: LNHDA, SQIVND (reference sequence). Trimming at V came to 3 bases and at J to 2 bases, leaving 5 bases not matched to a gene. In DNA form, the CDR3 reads TGTGCCAGTAGTATCGGGCGGGGGATCACAGATACGCAGTATTTT. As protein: CASSIGRGITDTQYF.

CDR3 coding DNA: TGTGCCAGCAGTCCACAGGGGCCCTCTGGAAACACCATATATTTT. Encoded protein: CASSPQGPSGNTIYF. The J gene is TRBJ1-3, the V gene TRBV28; 7 bases fit TRBD1. From germline, CDR1 is MDHEN and CDR2 SYDVKM. The junction had 4 bases not matched to a gene; V was cut back by 5 bases and J by 0 bases. The CDR3 sequence is 15 residues long.

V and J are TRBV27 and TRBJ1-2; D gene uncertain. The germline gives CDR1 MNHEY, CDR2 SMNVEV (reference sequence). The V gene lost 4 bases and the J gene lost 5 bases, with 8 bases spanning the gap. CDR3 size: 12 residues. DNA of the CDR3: TGTGCCAGCAGTTCGGGAGGATATGGCTACACCTTC. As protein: CASSSGGYGYTF.

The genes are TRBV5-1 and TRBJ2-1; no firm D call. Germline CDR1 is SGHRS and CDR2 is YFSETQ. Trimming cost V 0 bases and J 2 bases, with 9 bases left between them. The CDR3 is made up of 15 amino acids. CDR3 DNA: TGCGCCAGCAGCTTGGACTCTCCCCCCTACAATGAGCAGTTCTTC. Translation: CASSLDSPPYNEQFF.

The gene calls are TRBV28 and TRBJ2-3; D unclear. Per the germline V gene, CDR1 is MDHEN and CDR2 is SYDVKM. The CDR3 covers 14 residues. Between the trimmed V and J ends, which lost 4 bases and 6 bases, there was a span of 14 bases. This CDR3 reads CASSSAPMPDTQYF. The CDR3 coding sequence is TGTGCCAGCAGTTCCGCCCCTATGCCGGATACGCAGTATTTT.

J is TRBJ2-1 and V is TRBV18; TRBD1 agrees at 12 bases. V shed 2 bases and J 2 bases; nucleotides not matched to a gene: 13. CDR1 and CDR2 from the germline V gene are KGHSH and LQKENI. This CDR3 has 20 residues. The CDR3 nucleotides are TGTGCCAGCTCACCATTACCGGGACAGGGGGCGAAGAACACCTACAATGAGCAGTTCTTC. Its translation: CASSPLPGQGAKNTYNEQFF.

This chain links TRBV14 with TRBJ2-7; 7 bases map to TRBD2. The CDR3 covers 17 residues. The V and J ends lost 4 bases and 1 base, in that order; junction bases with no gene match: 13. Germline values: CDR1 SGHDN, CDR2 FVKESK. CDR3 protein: CASSPMHGGRGSYEQYF. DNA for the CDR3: TGTGCCAGCAGCCCTATGCACGGCGGGAGAGGATCCTACGAGCAGTACTTC. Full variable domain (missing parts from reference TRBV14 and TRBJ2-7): EAGVTQFPSHSVIEKGQTVTLRCDPISGHDNLYWYRRVMGKEIKFLLHFVKESKQDESGMPNNRFLAERTGGTYSTLKVQPAELEDSGVYFCASSPMHGGRGSYEQYFGPGTRLTVT.

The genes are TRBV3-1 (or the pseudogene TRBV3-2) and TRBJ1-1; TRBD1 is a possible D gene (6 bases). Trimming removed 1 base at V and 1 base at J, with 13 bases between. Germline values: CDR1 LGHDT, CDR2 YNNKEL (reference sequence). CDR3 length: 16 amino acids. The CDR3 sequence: CASSQGWGGSNTEAFF. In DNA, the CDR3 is TGTGCCAGCAGCCAAGGGTGGGGGGGCTCGAACACTGAAGCTTTCTTT.

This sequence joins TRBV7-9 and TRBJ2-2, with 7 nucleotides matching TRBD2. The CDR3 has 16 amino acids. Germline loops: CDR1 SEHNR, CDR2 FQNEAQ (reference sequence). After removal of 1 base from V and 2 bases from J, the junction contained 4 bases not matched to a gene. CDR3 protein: CASSLVGEGNTGELFF. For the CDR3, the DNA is TGTGCCAGCAGCTTAGTTGGGGAGGGAAACACCGGGGAGCTGTTTTTT. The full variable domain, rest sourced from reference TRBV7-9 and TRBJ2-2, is DTGVSQNPRHKITKRGQNVTFRCDPISEHNRLYWYRQTLGQGPEFLTYFQNEAQLEKSRLLSDRFSAERPKGSFSTLEIQRTEQGDSAMYLCASSLVGEGNTGELFFGEGSRLTVL.

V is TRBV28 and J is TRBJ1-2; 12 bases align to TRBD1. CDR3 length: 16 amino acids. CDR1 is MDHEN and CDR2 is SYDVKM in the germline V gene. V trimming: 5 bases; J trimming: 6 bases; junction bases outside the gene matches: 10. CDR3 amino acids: CASSHDPGQGADGYTF. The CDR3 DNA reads TGTGCCAGCAGTCATGATCCGGGACAGGGGGCGGATGGCTACACCTTC.

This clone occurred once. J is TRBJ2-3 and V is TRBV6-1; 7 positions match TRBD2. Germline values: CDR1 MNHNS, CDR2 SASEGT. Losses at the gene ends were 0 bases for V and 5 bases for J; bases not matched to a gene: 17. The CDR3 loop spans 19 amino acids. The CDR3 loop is CASSEAVNGGGSYGDTQYF. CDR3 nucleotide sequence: TGTGCCAGCAGTGAAGCGGTGAACGGTGGCGGGAGTTACGGAGATACGCAGTATTTT.

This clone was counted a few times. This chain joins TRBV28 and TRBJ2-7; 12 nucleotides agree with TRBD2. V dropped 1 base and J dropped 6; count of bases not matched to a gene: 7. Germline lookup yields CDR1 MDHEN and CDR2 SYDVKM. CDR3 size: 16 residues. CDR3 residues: CASSLSSGRAPGEQYF. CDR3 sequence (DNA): TGTGCCAGCAGTTTATCTAGCGGGAGGGCGCCCGGCGAGCAGTACTTC.

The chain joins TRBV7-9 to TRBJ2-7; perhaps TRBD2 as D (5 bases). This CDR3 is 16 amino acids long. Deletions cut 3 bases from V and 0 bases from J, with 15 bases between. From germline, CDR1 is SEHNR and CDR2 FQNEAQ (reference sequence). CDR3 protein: CASSFVSGPTSYEQYF. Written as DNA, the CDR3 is TGTGCCAGCAGCTTTGTAAGCGGACCTACCTCCTACGAGCAGTACTTC.

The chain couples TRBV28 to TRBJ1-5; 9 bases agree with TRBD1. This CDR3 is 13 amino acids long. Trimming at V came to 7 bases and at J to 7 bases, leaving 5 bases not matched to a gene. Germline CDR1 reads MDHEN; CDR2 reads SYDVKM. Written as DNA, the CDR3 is TGTGCCAGCATGGGGGACAGGGACCAGCCCCAGCATTTT. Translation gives CASMGDRDQPQHF.

The CDR3 coding sequence is TGTGCCATCAGTGAGTTCTTAGCGGGGGGGCACGGTGAGCAGTTCTTC. It yields the protein CAISEFLAGGHGEQFF. The chain links TRBV10-3 to TRBJ2-1; TRBD2 matches 11 bases. The germline V gene has CDR1 ENHRY and CDR2 SYGVKD. Trimming took 1 base from V and 9 from J; bases not matched to a gene: 8. The CDR3 loop spans 16 amino acids.

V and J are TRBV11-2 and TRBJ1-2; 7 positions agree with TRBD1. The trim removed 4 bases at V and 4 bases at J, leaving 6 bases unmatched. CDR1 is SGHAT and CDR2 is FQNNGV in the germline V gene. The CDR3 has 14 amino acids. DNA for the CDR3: TGTGCCAGCAGCTCGGCCGGGACAGTCTATGGCTACACCTTC. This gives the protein CASSSAGTVYGYTF.

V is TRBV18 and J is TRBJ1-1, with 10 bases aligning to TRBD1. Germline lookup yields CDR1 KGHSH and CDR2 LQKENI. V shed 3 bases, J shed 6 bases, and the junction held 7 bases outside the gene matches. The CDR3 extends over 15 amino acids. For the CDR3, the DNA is TGTGCCAGCTCACCTTCCGGGACAGGGGACTCTGAAGCTTTCTTT. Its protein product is CASSPSGTGDSEAFF.

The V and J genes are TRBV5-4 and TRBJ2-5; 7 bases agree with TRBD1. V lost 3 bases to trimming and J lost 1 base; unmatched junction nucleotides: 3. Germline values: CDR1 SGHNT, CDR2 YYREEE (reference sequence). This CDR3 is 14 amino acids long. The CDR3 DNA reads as TGTGCCAGCAGCTCCGGACAGGTCCAAGAGACCCAGTACTTC. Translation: CASSSGQVQETQYF.

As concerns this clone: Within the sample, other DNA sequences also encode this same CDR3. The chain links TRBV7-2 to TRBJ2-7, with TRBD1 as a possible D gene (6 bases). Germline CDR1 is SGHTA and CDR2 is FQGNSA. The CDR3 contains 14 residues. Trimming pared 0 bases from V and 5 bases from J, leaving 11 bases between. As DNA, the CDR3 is TGTGCCAGCAGCTTAGCGGCAGGGGCCAACGAGCAGTACTTC. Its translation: CASSLAAGANEQYF.

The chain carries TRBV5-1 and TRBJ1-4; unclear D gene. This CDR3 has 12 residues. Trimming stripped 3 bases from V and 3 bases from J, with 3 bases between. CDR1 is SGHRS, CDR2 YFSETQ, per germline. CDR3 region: CASSSSNEKLFF. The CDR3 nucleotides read TGCGCCAGCAGCTCATCTAATGAAAAACTGTTTTTT.

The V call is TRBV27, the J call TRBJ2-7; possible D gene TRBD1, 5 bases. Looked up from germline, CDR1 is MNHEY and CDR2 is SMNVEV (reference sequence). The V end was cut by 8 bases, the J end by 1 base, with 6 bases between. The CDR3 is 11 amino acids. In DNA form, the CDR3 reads TGTGCCAGCCGGACATCCTACGAGCAGTACTTC. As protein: CASRTSYEQYF.

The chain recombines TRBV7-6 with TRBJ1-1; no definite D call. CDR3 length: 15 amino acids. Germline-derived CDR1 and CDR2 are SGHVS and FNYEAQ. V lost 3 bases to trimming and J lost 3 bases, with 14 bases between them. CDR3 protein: CASSLWPGEDTEAFF. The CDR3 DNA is TGTGCCAGCAGCTTGTGGCCCGGGGAGGACACTGAAGCTTTCTTT.

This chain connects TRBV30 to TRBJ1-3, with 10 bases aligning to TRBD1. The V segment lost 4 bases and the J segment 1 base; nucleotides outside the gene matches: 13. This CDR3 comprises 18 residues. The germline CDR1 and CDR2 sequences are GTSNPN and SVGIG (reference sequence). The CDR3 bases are TGTGCCTGGATGACGACAGGGGGCCTTTTAGGGTCTGGAAACACCATATATTTT. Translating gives CAWMTTGGLLGSGNTIYF.